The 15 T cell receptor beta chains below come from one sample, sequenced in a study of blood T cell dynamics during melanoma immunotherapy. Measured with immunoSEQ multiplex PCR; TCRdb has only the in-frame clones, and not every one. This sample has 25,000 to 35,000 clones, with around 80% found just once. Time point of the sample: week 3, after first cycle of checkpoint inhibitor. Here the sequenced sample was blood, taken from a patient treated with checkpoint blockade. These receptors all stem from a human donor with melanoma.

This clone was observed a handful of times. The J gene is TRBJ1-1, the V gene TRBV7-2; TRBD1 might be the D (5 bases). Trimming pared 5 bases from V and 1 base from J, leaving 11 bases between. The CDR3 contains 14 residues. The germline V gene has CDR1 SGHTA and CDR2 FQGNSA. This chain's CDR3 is CASSPLTENTEAFF. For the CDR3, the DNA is TGTGCCAGCAGCCCGCTGACAGAGAACACTGAAGCTTTCTTT.

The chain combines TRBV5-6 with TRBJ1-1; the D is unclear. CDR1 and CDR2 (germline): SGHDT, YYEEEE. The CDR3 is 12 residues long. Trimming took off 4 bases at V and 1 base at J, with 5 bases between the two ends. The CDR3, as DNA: TGTGCCAGCAGCGACCCGAACACTGAAGCTTTCTTT. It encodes CASSDPNTEAFF.

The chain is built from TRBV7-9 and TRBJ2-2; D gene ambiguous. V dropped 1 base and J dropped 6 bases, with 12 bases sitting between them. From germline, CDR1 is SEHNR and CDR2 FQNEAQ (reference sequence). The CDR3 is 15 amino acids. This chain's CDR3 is CASSLVRSLAGELFF. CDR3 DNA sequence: TGTGCCAGCAGCTTAGTACGCAGCCTGGCCGGGGAGCTGTTTTTT.

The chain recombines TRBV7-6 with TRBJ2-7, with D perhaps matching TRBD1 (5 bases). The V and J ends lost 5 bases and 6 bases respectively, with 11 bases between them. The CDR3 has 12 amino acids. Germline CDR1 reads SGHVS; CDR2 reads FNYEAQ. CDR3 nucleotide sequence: TGTGCCAGCAGCGCCAGGGTTTCCGAGCAGTACTTC. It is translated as CASSARVSEQYF.

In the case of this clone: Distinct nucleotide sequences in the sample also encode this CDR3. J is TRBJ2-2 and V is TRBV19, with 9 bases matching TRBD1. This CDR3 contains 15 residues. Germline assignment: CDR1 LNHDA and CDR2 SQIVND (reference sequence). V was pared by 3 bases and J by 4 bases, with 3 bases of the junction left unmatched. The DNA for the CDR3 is TGTGCCAGTAGTATCGGGACAGGGACCACCGGGGAGCTGTTTTTT. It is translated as CASSIGTGTTGELFF.

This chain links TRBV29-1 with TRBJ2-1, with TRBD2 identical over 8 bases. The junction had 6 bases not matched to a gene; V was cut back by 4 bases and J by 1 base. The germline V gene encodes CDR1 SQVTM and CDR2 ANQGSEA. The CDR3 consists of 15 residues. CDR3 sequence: CSVGRGGLSYNEQFF. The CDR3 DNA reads TGCAGCGTTGGACGGGGGGGCTTATCCTACAATGAGCAGTTCTTC.

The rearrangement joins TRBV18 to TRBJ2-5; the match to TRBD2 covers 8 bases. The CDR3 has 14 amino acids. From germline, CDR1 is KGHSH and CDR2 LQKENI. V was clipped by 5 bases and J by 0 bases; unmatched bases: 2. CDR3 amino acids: CASSKRGHQETQYF. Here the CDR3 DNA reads TGTGCCAGCTCAAAGCGGGGGCACCAAGAGACCCAGTACTTC.

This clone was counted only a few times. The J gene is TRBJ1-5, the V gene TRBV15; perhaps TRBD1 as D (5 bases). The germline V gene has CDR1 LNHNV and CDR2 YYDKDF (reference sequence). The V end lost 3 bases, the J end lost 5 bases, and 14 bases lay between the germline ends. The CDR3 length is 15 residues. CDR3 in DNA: TGTGCCACCAGCAGCCGGGGCGGACGAGATCAGCCCCAGCATTTT. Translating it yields CATSSRGGRDQPQHF.

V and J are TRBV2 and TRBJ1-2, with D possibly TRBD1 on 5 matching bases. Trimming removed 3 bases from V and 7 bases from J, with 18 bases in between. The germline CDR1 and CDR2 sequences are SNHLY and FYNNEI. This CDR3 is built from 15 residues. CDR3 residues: CASSDLGPVGSGYTF. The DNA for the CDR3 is TGTGCCAGCAGTGACTTGGGACCAGTGGGAAGTGGCTACACCTTC.

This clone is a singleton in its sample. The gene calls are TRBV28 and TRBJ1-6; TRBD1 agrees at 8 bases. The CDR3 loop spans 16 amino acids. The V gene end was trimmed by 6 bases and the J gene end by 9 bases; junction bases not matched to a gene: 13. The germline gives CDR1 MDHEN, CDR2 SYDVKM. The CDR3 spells CASRPEGQGPSSPLHF. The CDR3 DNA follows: TGTGCCAGCAGACCCGAAGGACAGGGTCCCTCTTCACCCCTCCACTTT. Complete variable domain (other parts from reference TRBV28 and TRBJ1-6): DVKVTQSSRYLVKRTGEKVFLECVQDMDHENMFWYRQDPGLGLRLIYFSYDVKMKEKGDIPEGYSVSREKKERFSLILESASTNQTSMYLCASRPEGQGPSSPLHFGNGTRLTVT.

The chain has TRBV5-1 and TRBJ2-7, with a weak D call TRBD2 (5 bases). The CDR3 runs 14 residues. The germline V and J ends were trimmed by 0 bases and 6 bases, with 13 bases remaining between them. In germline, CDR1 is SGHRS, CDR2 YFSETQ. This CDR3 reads CASSLVRVGGEQYF. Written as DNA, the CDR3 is TGCGCCAGCAGCTTGGTGCGGGTGGGTGGCGAGCAGTACTTC.

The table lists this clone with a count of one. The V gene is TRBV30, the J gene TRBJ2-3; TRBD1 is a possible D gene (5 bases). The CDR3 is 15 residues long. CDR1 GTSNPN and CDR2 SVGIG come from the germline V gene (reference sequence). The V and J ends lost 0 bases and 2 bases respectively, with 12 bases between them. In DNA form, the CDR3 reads TGTGCCTGGAGTGTACGCCAGGGAAACACAGATACGCAGTATTTT. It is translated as CAWSVRQGNTDTQYF. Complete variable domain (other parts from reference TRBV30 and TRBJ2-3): SQTIHQWPATLVQPVGSPLSLECTVEGTSNPNLYWYRQAAGRGLQLLFYSVGIGQISSEVPQNLSASRPQDRQFILSSKKLLLSDSGFYLCAWSVRQGNTDTQYFGPGTRLTVL.

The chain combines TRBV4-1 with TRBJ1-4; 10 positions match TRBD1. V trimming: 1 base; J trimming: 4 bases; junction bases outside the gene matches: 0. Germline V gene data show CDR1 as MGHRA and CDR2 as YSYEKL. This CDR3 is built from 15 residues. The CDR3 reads CASSQGTGGNEKLFF. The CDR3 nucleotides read TGCGCCAGCAGCCAAGGGACAGGGGGTAATGAAAAACTGTTTTTT.

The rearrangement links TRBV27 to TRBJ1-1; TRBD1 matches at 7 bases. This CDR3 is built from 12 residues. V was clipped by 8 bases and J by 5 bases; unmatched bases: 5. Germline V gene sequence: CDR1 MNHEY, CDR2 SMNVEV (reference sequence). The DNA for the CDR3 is TGTGCCAGCCGATCAGGGGGGACTGAAGCTTTCTTT. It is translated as CASRSGGTEAFF.

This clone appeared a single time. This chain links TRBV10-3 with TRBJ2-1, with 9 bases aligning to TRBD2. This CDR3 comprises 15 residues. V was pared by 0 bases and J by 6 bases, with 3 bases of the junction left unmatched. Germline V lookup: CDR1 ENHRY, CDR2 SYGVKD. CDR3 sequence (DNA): TGTGCCATCAGTGAGTCTAGCGGGGGTATCAATGAGCAGTTCTTC. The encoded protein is CAISESSGGINEQFF.